What follows describes a single T cell receptor beta chain. These data come from a study of shared clonotypes between healthy human individuals. Execution of the assay was at deep level. Sequencing was performed with immunoSEQ multiplex PCR; in TCRdb, only in-frame clones are kept and a portion is missing. The data contain about 510,000 clones, nearly 80% of them singletons. The germline V gene has CDR1 SGHDN and CDR2 FVKESK. The V end lost 1 base, the J end lost 2 bases, and 8 bases lay between the germline ends. The CDR3 length is 14 residues. The TCR originated in a woman in her 40s in good health. Some clones in this sample may be carry-over from other donors' samples. This sequence joins TRBV14 and TRBJ1-2; D is undetermined. Sequenced input: PBMCs. Here the CDR3 reads CASSQGYRNYGYTF. DNA for the CDR3: TGTGCCAGCAGCCAAGGTTACCGGAACTATGGCTACACCTTC.